The 25 T cell receptor beta chains in this list originate from one sample, sequenced in a study of shared clonotypes between healthy human individuals. This table comes from immunoSEQ multiplex PCR, and its TCRdb copy is limited to in-frame clones, with some not included. The table lists 200,000 to 250,000 clones, 65% of them singletons. Sequenced input: memory CD4+ T cells sorted from blood. Subset of the sample: CD45RA-negative fraction. The receptors derive from a man in his thirties or forties in good health.

V and J are TRBV7-6 and TRBJ2-7, with unresolved D. The V and J ends lost 4 bases and 2 bases respectively, with 15 bases between them. Germline-derived CDR1 and CDR2 are SGHVS and FNYEAQ. The CDR3 has 15 amino acids. The CDR3 loop is CASSSVPDRAYEQYF. The CDR3 nucleotides read TGTGCCAGCAGCTCGGTTCCGGACCGCGCCTACGAGCAGTACTTC.

V gene TRBV5-6 combines with J gene TRBJ2-5; D not certain. Trimming took 0 bases from V and 5 from J, leaving 11 bases between them. Germline lookup yields CDR1 SGHDT and CDR2 YYEEEE. This CDR3 is 14 amino acids long. The CDR3 DNA sequence: TGTGCCAGCAGCTTGGGTCGGGTGTGGGAGACCCAGTACTTC. Its translation is CASSLGRVWETQYF.

This clone was recorded a few times. The rearrangement uses TRBV27 and TRBJ2-5; D is ambiguous. Between the trimmed V and J ends, which lost 8 bases and 0 bases, there was a span of 7 bases. The germline gives CDR1 MNHEY, CDR2 SMNVEV (reference sequence). This CDR3 region has 12 residues. DNA for the CDR3: TGTGCCAGCGGTCCGTACCAAGAGACCCAGTACTTC. Translation: CASGPYQETQYF.

The chain carries TRBV5-4 and TRBJ2-3; D uncertain. This CDR3 has 13 amino acids. V dropped 2 bases and J dropped 6 bases, with 10 bases sitting between them. The germline V gene encodes CDR1 SGHNT and CDR2 YYREEE (reference sequence). This CDR3 reads CASSFDVADTQYF. CDR3 coding DNA: TGTGCCAGCAGCTTTGATGTGGCGGATACGCAGTATTTT. Full variable domain (outside the CDR3, taken from reference TRBV5-4 and TRBJ2-3): ETGVTQSPTHLIKTRGQQVTLRCSSQSGHNTVSWYQQALGQGPQFIFQYYREEENGRGNFPPRFSGLQFPNYSSELNVNALELDDSALYLCASSFDVADTQYFGPGTRLTVL.

The V gene is TRBV27, the J gene TRBJ2-1; 8 bases fit TRBD2. Unmatched junction bases numbered 9, after V lost 6 bases and J lost 2 bases. The CDR3 is 16 amino acids. Germline CDR1 and CDR2: MNHEY and SMNVEV (reference sequence). This chain's CDR3 is CASRTGGRGAYNEQFF. In DNA, the CDR3 is TGTGCCAGCAGGACCGGGGGGCGGGGGGCCTACAATGAGCAGTTCTTC.

This clone was counted ten times or more. The chain has TRBV18 and TRBJ2-4; D remains ambiguous. This CDR3 contains 14 residues. Trimming took off 3 bases at V and 2 bases at J, with 8 bases between the two ends. The V gene's germline CDR1 is KGHSH and CDR2 LQKENI. The CDR3 reads CASSPPSTKNIQYF. DNA for the CDR3: TGTGCCAGCTCACCCCCCAGTACCAAAAACATTCAGTACTTC.

This clone has more than one count but fewer than ten. The chain couples TRBV27 to TRBJ2-5; TRBD2 agrees at 8 bases. Trimming at V came to 5 bases and at J to 7 bases, leaving 12 bases not matched to a gene. The CDR3 covers 15 residues. Germline values: CDR1 MNHEY, CDR2 SMNVEV (reference sequence). CDR3 nucleotide sequence: TGTGCCAGCAGTCCTAGAACGGGAGGGCCGGGGACCCAGTACTTC. This gives the protein CASSPRTGGPGTQYF.

CDR3 sequence reads: CASRLGKSTGGYTF. Here the CDR3 DNA reads TGTGCCAGCAGATTAGGAAAATCGACCGGTGGCTACACCTTC. V usage is TRBV28 and J usage is TRBJ1-2, with no clear D. The V end lost 6 bases, the J end lost 7 bases, and 18 bases lay between the germline ends. Germline CDR1 is MDHEN and CDR2 is SYDVKM. The CDR3 totals 14 residues.

This clone was seen only once. The V call is TRBV10-3, the J call TRBJ2-1; tentative D call: TRBD1 (6 bases). With 11 bases removed from V and 0 bases from J, the gap between germline ends came to 8 bases. In germline, CDR1 is ENHRY, CDR2 SYGVKD. The CDR3 has 12 residues. The CDR3 bases are TGTGCCGCCAGGGGCTCCTACAATGAGCAGTTCTTC. It is translated as CAARGSYNEQFF.

Comment on this clone: This CDR3 is also generated by other DNA sequences in the sample. This rearrangement joins TRBV19 to TRBJ2-1; possible D gene TRBD2, 5 bases. CDR3 length: 14 residues. V dropped 3 bases and J dropped 0 bases, with 6 bases sitting between them. In germline, CDR1 is LNHDA, CDR2 SQIVND (reference sequence). Here the CDR3 reads CASSIAGSYNEQFF. Here the CDR3 DNA reads TGTGCCAGTAGTATTGCGGGCTCCTACAATGAGCAGTTCTTC.

The rearrangement links TRBV28 to TRBJ1-2, with 7 bases aligning to TRBD1. The CDR3 totals 12 residues. V dropped 6 bases and J dropped 8; count of bases not matched to a gene: 6. CDR1 is MDHEN, CDR2 SYDVKM, per germline. Here the CDR3 reads CASREGALGYTF. The CDR3 nucleotides are TGTGCCAGCAGAGAGGGGGCGTTGGGCTACACCTTC.

This clone was detected only a few times. The rearrangement links TRBV5-6 to TRBJ2-1; D might be TRBD1 (6 bases). The V gene lost 4 bases and the J gene lost 4 bases, with 12 bases spanning the gap. Germline V gene lookup returns CDR1 SGHDT and CDR2 YYEEEE. CDR3 length: 14 residues. CDR3 sequence: CASSHRVSYNEQFF. CDR3 coding DNA: TGTGCCAGCAGCCACAGGGTATCGTACAATGAGCAGTTCTTC.

The CDR3 here is CASSRLRGPGELFF. CDR3 sequence (DNA): TGTGCCAGCAGTAGACTAAGGGGTCCAGGGGAGCTGTTTTTT. This chain connects TRBV28 to TRBJ2-2; either TRBD1 or TRBD2 may fit D (5 bases each). The V and J ends lost 5 bases and 8 bases respectively, with 15 bases between them. The CDR3 has 14 residues. Germline CDR1 reads MDHEN; CDR2 reads SYDVKM.

This chain connects TRBV7-9 to TRBJ2-2; D perhaps matches TRBD1 (6 bases). The CDR3 totals 13 residues. Germline CDR1 reads SEHNR; CDR2 reads FQNEAQ (reference sequence). Trimming took 5 bases from V and 5 from J, leaving 9 bases between them. CDR3 in amino acids: CASSTQGTGELFF. The CDR3 DNA reads TGTGCCAGCAGCACTCAGGGGACCGGGGAGCTGTTTTTT. The whole variable domain, filled in from reference TRBV7-9 and TRBJ2-2, reads DTGVSQNPRHKITKRGQNVTFRCDPISEHNRLYWYRQTLGQGPEFLTYFQNEAQLEKSRLLSDRFSAERPKGSFSTLEIQRTEQGDSAMYLCASSTQGTGELFFGEGSRLTVL.

The CDR3: CASSLLAGQHYGYTF. In DNA form, the CDR3 reads TGTGCCAGCAGCTTGCTTGCGGGACAGCACTATGGCTACACCTTC. V is TRBV11-1 and J is TRBJ1-2; 7 bases align to TRBD1. The CDR3 extends over 15 amino acids. V lost 3 bases and J lost 3; bases outside the gene matches: 7. Per the germline V gene, CDR1 is SGHAT and CDR2 is FQDESV (reference sequence).

The V call is TRBV10-2, the J call TRBJ2-7; the match to TRBD1 covers 7 bases. Germline trimming cut 6 bases from V and 0 bases from J; bases unmatched to any gene: 8. Germline CDR1 and CDR2: WSHSY and SAAADI. The CDR3 extends over 15 amino acids. CDR3 in amino acids: CASRGNYRGSYEQYF. The CDR3 DNA reads as TGCGCCAGCAGGGGAAATTACAGGGGCTCCTACGAGCAGTACTTC.

This clone has a single count. The V call is TRBV18, the J call TRBJ2-1; 7 nucleotides agree with TRBD2. The CDR3 totals 15 residues. V lost 0 bases and J lost 10; bases outside the gene matches: 9. The V gene's germline CDR1 is KGHSH and CDR2 LQKENI. This CDR3 is CASSPPVPAGEEQFF. The CDR3 coding sequence is TGTGCCAGCTCACCACCGGTCCCGGCGGGAGAGGAGCAGTTCTTC.

The rearrangement joins TRBV6-1 to TRBJ2-1; 11 nucleotides agree with TRBD2. Germline CDR1 reads MNHNS; CDR2 reads SASEGT. The CDR3 consists of 13 residues. Trimming removed 6 bases from V and 8 bases from J; junction bases left unmatched: 3. The CDR3 is CASRSSGRDEQFF. DNA for the CDR3: TGTGCCAGCAGGAGTAGCGGGAGGGATGAGCAGTTCTTC.

The chain uses TRBV19 and TRBJ2-6, with D uncertain. This CDR3 contains 14 residues. Trimming shortened V by 5 bases and J by 2 bases, and 7 bases separated the two germline ends. Germline V gives CDR1 LNHDA, CDR2 SQIVND (reference sequence). In nucleotides, the CDR3 is TGTGCCAGTAGTCCCGCCACTGGGGCCAACGTCCTGACTTTC. It translates to CASSPATGANVLTF.

This clone has just one count. The V and J genes are TRBV6-6 and TRBJ2-5; D perhaps matches TRBD2 (6 bases). This CDR3 spans 15 amino acids. V was shortened by 7 bases and J by 2 bases, with 17 bases between the two germline ends. Germline-derived CDR1 and CDR2 are MNHNY and SVGAGI (reference sequence). CDR3 nucleotide sequence: TGTGCCAGCAATGACCGACGTGGGGGGCAAGAGACCCAGTACTTC. Amino acid sequence: CASNDRRGGQETQYF.

This clone was counted once. V is TRBV30 and J is TRBJ1-5, with a possible D match to TRBD1 (5 bases). Trimming pared 0 bases from V and 3 bases from J, leaving 18 bases between. CDR1 is GTSNPN and CDR2 is SVGIG in the germline V gene (reference sequence). The CDR3 has 17 amino acids. Here the CDR3 DNA reads TGTGCCTGGAGTGTACTTTTCCCAGGGAGGTTCAATCAGCCCCAGCATTTT. Residues: CAWSVLFPGRFNQPQHF.

The V call is TRBV5-1, the J call TRBJ2-3; 12 nucleotides line up with TRBD2. CDR3 length: 15 amino acids. With V trimmed by 4 bases and J by 4 bases, 4 bases remained unmatched. Germline CDR1 and CDR2: SGHRS and YFSETQ. In DNA, the CDR3 is TGCGCCAGCAGCGTGACTAGCGGGAGATCAGATACGCAGTATTTT. This gives the protein CASSVTSGRSDTQYF.

This clone appeared a few times. This chain joins TRBV18 and TRBJ2-7; D not resolved. Germline-derived CDR1 and CDR2 are KGHSH and LQKENI. The ends were cut back, 8 bases at V and 4 bases at J, with 36 bases in the middle. CDR3 size: 20 residues. The CDR3 DNA is TGTGCCAGCCCAGTGGGGTTCAGCGTGGGCCCGATACCCCCCGATTACGAGCAGTACTTC. Amino acid sequence: CASPVGFSVGPIPPDYEQYF.

V is TRBV7-8 and J is TRBJ2-7, with 7 bases lining up with TRBD2. This CDR3 has 16 residues. V lost 0 bases to trimming and J lost 2 bases; unmatched junction nucleotides: 7. Germline-derived CDR1 and CDR2 are SGHVS and FQNEAQ. The CDR3 DNA sequence: TGTGCCAGCAGCTTAGCGCGGCTAGCGGACACCTACGAGCAGTACTTC. This encodes CASSLARLADTYEQYF.

V is TRBV5-4 and J is TRBJ2-1, with 9 bases lining up with TRBD1. V shed 2 bases, J shed 9 bases, and the junction held 9 bases outside the gene matches. The CDR3 has 15 residues. CDR1 SGHNT and CDR2 YYREEE come from the germline V gene (reference sequence). CDR3 protein: CASSFRDRDEGEQFF. For the CDR3, the DNA is TGTGCCAGCAGCTTCCGGGACAGGGATGAGGGTGAGCAGTTCTTC.